The 18 T cell receptor beta chains below come from one sample, sequenced in a study of Graves' ophthalmopathy and Graves' hyperthyroidism. The TCR beta CDR3 regions underwent amplification from RNA transcripts. Second-round multiplex PCR came after first-round RT-PCR with HTBI primers. TCRdb analysed the multiplex PCR reads with MiXCR anew, one entry per CDR3 protein. The profile covers about 390,000 distinct CDR3 sequences, with just over 15% appearing a single time and 7% taken by the ten largest. The sequencing input was peripheral blood. These TCRs come from a woman aged 18-29 years with stable Graves' hyperthyroidism.

In this sample, this clonotype turned up many times. The CDR3 here is CASSWVQGEAFF. The CDR3 nucleotides are TGTGCCAGTAGTTGGGTACAGGGTGAAGCTTTCTTT. The chain employs TRBV19 and TRBJ1-1, with D perhaps matching TRBD1 (6 bases). The V end was cut by 5 bases, the J end by 7 bases, with 11 bases between. CDR3 length: 12 amino acids. The V gene's germline CDR1 is LNHDA and CDR2 SQIVND (reference sequence).

Many counts were recorded for this clonotype. The chain employs TRBV20-1 and TRBJ2-5; D might be TRBD2 (6 bases). The CDR3 has 16 amino acids. V was pared by 2 bases and J by 5 bases, with 21 bases between. Germline-derived CDR1 and CDR2 are DFQATT and SNEGSKA (reference sequence). CDR3 sequence reads: CSARLEGAGRRETQYF. CDR3 coding DNA: TGCAGTGCTAGACTGGAGGGAGCGGGTCGGAGGGAGACCCAGTACTTC.

This clonotype was seen at least ten times. The rearrangement joins TRBV6-1 to TRBJ2-7; D call uncertain. Trimming pared 6 bases from V and 4 bases from J, leaving 7 bases between. CDR3 size: 11 residues. The germline CDR1 and CDR2 sequences are MNHNS and SASEGT. DNA of the CDR3: TGTGCCAGCAGCAACCTATACGAGCAGTACTTC. Encoded protein: CASSNLYEQYF.

There are many counts of this clonotype. The chain carries TRBV2 and TRBJ1-2; D gene uncertain. This CDR3 contains 13 residues. Germline values: CDR1 SNHLY, CDR2 FYNNEI. Trimming cost V 9 bases and J 2 bases, with 13 bases left between them. The CDR3 reads CARVPRENYGYTF. Here the CDR3 DNA reads TGTGCCAGAGTCCCCCGCGAGAACTATGGCTACACCTTC.

This clonotype was counted ten times or more. The V call is TRBV7-3, the J call TRBJ1-1, with a possible D match to TRBD1 (6 bases). V lost 3 bases and J 4 bases, leaving 9 bases between the germline ends. The CDR3 consists of 13 residues. Per the germline V gene, CDR1 is SGHTA and CDR2 is FQGTGA. CDR3 amino acids: CASSFRGSTEAFF. Written as DNA, the CDR3 is TGTGCCAGCAGCTTCAGGGGTAGCACTGAAGCTTTCTTT.

The chain combines TRBV10-3 with TRBJ1-2, with TRBD1 matching over 9 bases. J was trimmed by 5 bases and V by 4 bases; bases with no gene match: 14. The CDR3 runs to 17 residues. Per germline, CDR1 ENHRY and CDR2 SYGVKD. CDR3 loop: CAISGPRGQGDFYGYTF. CDR3 bases: TGTGCCATCAGTGGACCGAGGGGACAGGGCGATTTTTATGGCTACACCTTC.

This clonotype was picked up one time. V gene TRBV27 combines with J gene TRBJ1-1, with TRBD1 as a possible D gene (5 bases). Trimming removed 7 bases from V and 8 bases from J, with 14 bases in between. The CDR3 sequence is 12 residues long. Per the germline V gene, CDR1 is MNHEY and CDR2 is SMNVEV (reference sequence). The CDR3 DNA is TGTGCCAGCACCCCGGGGGGAGGAGAAGCTTTCTTT. It specifies CASTPGGGEAFF.

In the case of this clonotype: A much larger clone lies a single base off, so this may be a read error. J is TRBJ2-7 and V is TRBV11-2; 9 bases are shared with TRBD2. The CDR3 loop spans 16 amino acids. Germline lookup yields CDR1 SGHAT and CDR2 FQNNGV. In DNA form, the CDR3 reads TGTGTCAGCAGCTTATCCCGCGGGGGGGCCTTGTGGGAGCAGTACTTC. This encodes CVSSLSRGGALWEQYF.

At least ten counts were recorded for this clonotype. The genes are TRBV6-2 or TRBV6-3 and TRBJ1-5, with D perhaps matching TRBD1 (6 bases). The CDR3 length is 15 residues. V lost 6 bases and J lost 2, with 14 bases in between. CDR1 is MNHEY and CDR2 is SVGEGT in the germline V gene. The CDR3 protein is CASSADRARNQPQHF. The CDR3 bases are TGTGCCAGCAGCGCGGACAGAGCCCGCAATCAGCCCCAGCATTTT.

This clonotype was observed at least ten times. This CDR3 reads CASSPSPGTQYF. CDR3 bases: TGTGCCAGCAGTCCCTCCCCGGGGACCCAGTACTTC. The chain uses TRBV27 and TRBJ2-5; no clear D. Germline V CDR1 and CDR2: MNHEY, SMNVEV (reference sequence). The CDR3 has 12 amino acids. The ends were cut back, 5 bases at V and 7 bases at J, with 11 bases in the middle.

This clonotype was detected many times. The chain combines TRBV27 with TRBJ1-2; D is unclear. V gave up 0 bases and J gave up 1 base, with 6 bases separating them. Looked up from germline, CDR1 is MNHEY and CDR2 is SMNVEV (reference sequence). This CDR3 contains 14 residues. DNA of the CDR3: TGTGCCAGCAGTTTATCGCGAGTTAACTATGGCTACACCTTC. Translating it yields CASSLSRVNYGYTF.

This clonotype was observed at least ten times. The chain employs TRBV12-3 or TRBV12-4 and TRBJ2-5; the D is unclear. V was clipped by 7 bases and J by 0 bases, with 12 bases between them. This CDR3 is built from 14 residues. CDR3 DNA: TGTGCCAGCACCAAGCGCTATTACCAAGAGACCCAGTACTTC. Protein product: CASTKRYYQETQYF.

This clonotype was counted at least ten times. The chain recombines TRBV14 with TRBJ2-5, with a tentative D call TRBD1 (6 bases). Trimming cost V 7 bases and J 1 base, with 13 bases left between them. The germline V gene encodes CDR1 SGHDN and CDR2 FVKESK. The length of the CDR3 is 14 residues. The CDR3: CASNGQNFQETQYF. For the CDR3, the DNA is TGTGCCAGCAACGGACAGAACTTCCAAGAGACCCAGTACTTC.

The sample holds many counts of this clonotype. The rearrangement links TRBV19 to TRBJ1-1; 9 positions match TRBD1. Per germline, CDR1 LNHDA and CDR2 SQIVND (reference sequence). V was pared by 3 bases and J by 5 bases, with 4 bases of the junction left unmatched. The CDR3 has 14 amino acids. The CDR3 DNA is TGTGCCAGTAGTATCGGGACAGGGCTGACTGAAGCTTTCTTT. Protein product: CASSIGTGLTEAFF.

This clonotype has a count of ten or more. The CDR3 carries no conserved terminal phenylalanine or tryptophan, so it likely arises from a read error. It is unclear where the CDR3 begins or ends on the DNA, so no DNA is shown, and the CDR3 is as TCRdb lists it. This sequence joins TRBV2 and TRBJ1-6; whether TRBD1, the table's D call, matches the DNA was not checked. Germline loops: CDR1 SNHLY, CDR2 FYNNEI. The CDR3 numbers 12 amino acids, ends counted. The chain's CDR3 is CASSENGDSLLC.

This clonotype showed up just a few times. The CDR3 coding sequence is TGTGCCGCTTCGGACAGGTCCTCCTACGAGCAGTACTTC. Translated: CAASDRSSYEQYF. The rearrangement links TRBV19 to TRBJ2-7, with TRBD1 matching 7 bases. CDR3 length: 13 residues. V lost 11 bases to trimming and J lost 0 bases; unmatched junction nucleotides: 7. Germline V gene sequence: CDR1 LNHDA, CDR2 SQIVND (reference sequence).

At least ten counts were recorded for this clonotype. The rearrangement uses TRBV4-1 and TRBJ2-5, with 7 bases aligning to TRBD1. Germline-derived CDR1 and CDR2 are MGHRA and YSYEKL. J lost 1 base, V lost 1 base, and 3 bases had no gene match. This CDR3 is built from 15 residues. The CDR3 spells CASSQVAGGQETQYF. CDR3 DNA: TGCGCCAGCAGCCAAGTGGCAGGGGGCCAAGAGACCCAGTACTTC.

This clonotype was detected many times. The V and J genes are TRBV20-1 and TRBJ2-5, with TRBD2 identical over 10 bases. This CDR3 has 15 amino acids. Germline-derived CDR1 and CDR2 are DFQATT and SNEGSKA (reference sequence). J was trimmed by 4 bases and V by 2 bases; bases with no gene match: 7. The chain's CDR3 is CSARKSPSGGETQYF. The CDR3 bases are TGCAGTGCTAGAAAATCCCCTAGCGGGGGAGAGACCCAGTACTTC.